This T cell receptor beta chain originates from a study of blood T cell repertoires in COVID-19. The CDR3 is 16 residues long. Trimming at V came to 3 bases and at J to 6 bases, leaving 12 bases not matched to a gene. CDR1 and CDR2 from the germline V gene are SGHVS and FQNEAQ. Sequencing was performed with immunoSEQ multiplex PCR; in TCRdb, only in-frame clones are kept and a portion is missing. The repertoire includes around 100,000 clones, 91% of them detected once, and 5% to 6.5% sits in the top ten. The chain is built from TRBV7-8 and TRBJ2-3; 7 bases match TRBD2. This TCR derives from a human donor in a cohort sampled during active COVID-19. Sample: peripheral blood. DNA for the CDR3: TGTGCCAGCAGCTTTAAACGGGAGGCCCTGGGGGATACGCAGTATTTT. It translates to CASSFKREALGDTQYF.